The 14 T cell receptor beta chains reported below all come from one sample, sequenced in a study of monozygotic twins with cystic fibrosis. Produced via immunoSEQ multiplex PCR; TCRdb's table is partial and in-frame only. The data hold 35,000 or so clones, with approximately 84% observed a single time. What was sequenced was blood. The receptors stem from a girl aged 2 to 9 with cystic fibrosis.

The chain links TRBV2 to TRBJ1-1; possible D gene TRBD1, 5 bases. There are 13 residues in the CDR3. Germline V gene lookup returns CDR1 SNHLY and CDR2 FYNNEI. V was trimmed by 7 bases and J by 5 bases, leaving 14 bases between them. DNA of the CDR3: TGTGCCAGCACGACAGAGGGCGGTACTGAAGCTTTCTTT. It specifies CASTTEGGTEAFF. Full variable domain (outside the CDR3, taken from reference TRBV2 and TRBJ1-1): EPEVTQTPSHQVTQMGQEVILRCVPISNHLYFYWYRQILGQKVEFLVSFYNNEISEKSEIFDDQFSVERPDGSNFTLKIRSTKLEDSAMYFCASTTEGGTEAFFGQGTRLTVV.

This clone has only a few counts. The chain's CDR3 is CASRAGGSYEQYF. The CDR3 nucleotides read TGCGCCAGCAGGGCGGGGGGCTCCTACGAGCAGTACTTC. The rearrangement joins TRBV5-1 to TRBJ2-7, with 8 bases fitting TRBD2. J gave up 0 bases and V 5 bases, and 1 base lay outside the gene matches. Germline-derived CDR1 and CDR2 are SGHRS and YFSETQ. This CDR3 is built from 13 residues.

The CDR3 nucleotides read TGTGCCTGGAGTGGGACAGGGGGCCTTCAGCCCCAGCATTTT. This gives the protein CAWSGTGGLQPQHF. The chain employs TRBV30 and TRBJ1-5; 11 bases are shared with TRBD1. Germline lookup yields CDR1 GTSNPN and CDR2 SVGIG (reference sequence). J was trimmed by 6 bases and V by 1 base; bases with no gene match: 2. The CDR3 covers 14 residues.

V is TRBV5-1 and J is TRBJ1-1, with 8 bases aligning to TRBD1. Per germline, CDR1 SGHRS and CDR2 YFSETQ. J lost 10 bases, V lost 3 bases, and 8 bases had no gene match. CDR3 size: 13 residues. DNA of the CDR3: TGCGCCAGCAGCTACGGACAGGGAGTTGGAGCTTTCTTT. This codes for CASSYGQGVGAFF.

This clone was observed once. The chain recombines TRBV14 with TRBJ1-2; maybe TRBD1 (5 bases). Per the germline V gene, CDR1 is SGHDN and CDR2 is FVKESK. The CDR3 has 16 residues. V lost 1 base and J 1 base, leaving 13 bases between the germline ends. CDR3: CASSQGPGRNNYGYTF. The CDR3 region has the DNA TGTGCCAGCAGCCAAGGGCCAGGGAGAAATAACTATGGCTACACCTTC.

The CDR3 bases are TGTGCCAGCAGCGCAGGGGGCGCGATAGATACGCAGTATTTT. It specifies CASSAGGAIDTQYF. The V gene is TRBV9, the J gene TRBJ2-3; 8 nucleotides agree with TRBD1. Per germline, CDR1 SGDLS and CDR2 YYNGEE. The CDR3 has 14 residues. Germline trimming cut 3 bases from V and 5 bases from J; bases unmatched to any gene: 5.

This chain joins TRBV6-5 and TRBJ2-5; D is ambiguous. The germline CDR1 and CDR2 sequences are MNHEY and SVGAGI. The V and J ends lost 0 bases and 4 bases respectively, with 6 bases between them. The CDR3 is 13 residues long. The CDR3 reads CASSYSRGETQYF. CDR3 DNA sequence: TGTGCCAGCAGTTACTCCCGAGGAGAGACCCAGTACTTC.

The chain recombines TRBV11-1 with TRBJ2-5; 8 bases are a match to TRBD2. Trimming cost V 4 bases and J 3 bases; bases outside gene matches: 7. Germline CDR1 and CDR2: SGHAT and FQDESV (reference sequence). This CDR3 has 15 amino acids. CDR3 in amino acids: CASSSRTSQKETQYF. CDR3 coding DNA: TGTGCCAGCAGCTCCCGGACTAGCCAGAAAGAGACCCAGTACTTC.

The chain joins TRBV4-3 to TRBJ2-3; 16 nucleotides match TRBD2. Germline V CDR1 and CDR2: LGHNA, YSLEER. The V and J ends lost 1 base and 2 bases, in that order; junction bases with no gene match: 6. The CDR3 has 19 amino acids. CDR3: CASSQAGLAGGSSTDTQYF. For the CDR3, the DNA is TGCGCCAGCAGCCAAGCGGGACTAGCGGGGGGGTCGTCCACAGATACGCAGTATTTT.

The chain links TRBV15 to TRBJ2-3; no clear D. Germline V gene sequence: CDR1 LNHNV, CDR2 YYDKDF (reference sequence). The CDR3 is 15 residues long. The germline V and J ends were trimmed by 6 bases and 0 bases, with 13 bases remaining between them. The chain's CDR3 is CATSSTHSSTDTQYF. CDR3 in DNA: TGTGCCACCAGTTCCACTCACTCCAGCACAGATACGCAGTATTTT.

This chain links TRBV7-6 with TRBJ1-1; D not certain. V was clipped by 5 bases and J by 0 bases, with 7 bases between them. Germline V gene sequence: CDR1 SGHVS, CDR2 FNYEAQ. This CDR3 has 13 amino acids. CDR3 DNA: TGTGCCAGCAGCACTATGGTGAACACTGAAGCTTTCTTT. It translates to CASSTMVNTEAFF.

This CDR3 is CAISEWGRDNEQFF. The CDR3 DNA follows: TGTGCCATCAGTGAGTGGGGGCGTGACAATGAGCAGTTCTTC. V usage is TRBV10-3 and J usage is TRBJ2-1; D may be TRBD1 (6 bases). Germline CDR1 reads ENHRY; CDR2 reads SYGVKD. V was cut by 1 base and J by 5 bases, with 9 bases left in between. This CDR3 has 14 residues.

CDR3 loop: CASDRGFTGASEAFF. The CDR3 nucleotides are TGTGCCAGCGACCGGGGGTTCACCGGGGCCTCTGAAGCTTTCTTT. J is TRBJ1-1 and V is TRBV5-6; weak D call: TRBD1 (5 bases). This CDR3 has 15 amino acids. Germline CDR1 SGHDT, CDR2 YYEEEE. V was shortened by 7 bases and J by 6 bases, with 22 bases between the two germline ends.

This clone was seen once. V is TRBV15 and J is TRBJ1-5; D unresolved. Trimming pared 1 base from V and 3 bases from J, leaving 4 bases between. CDR3 length equals 13 residues. Germline assignment: CDR1 LNHNV and CDR2 YYDKDF (reference sequence). CDR3 coding DNA: TGTGCCACCAGCAGAGTACCCAATCAGCCCCAGCATTTT. Translation: CATSRVPNQPQHF.